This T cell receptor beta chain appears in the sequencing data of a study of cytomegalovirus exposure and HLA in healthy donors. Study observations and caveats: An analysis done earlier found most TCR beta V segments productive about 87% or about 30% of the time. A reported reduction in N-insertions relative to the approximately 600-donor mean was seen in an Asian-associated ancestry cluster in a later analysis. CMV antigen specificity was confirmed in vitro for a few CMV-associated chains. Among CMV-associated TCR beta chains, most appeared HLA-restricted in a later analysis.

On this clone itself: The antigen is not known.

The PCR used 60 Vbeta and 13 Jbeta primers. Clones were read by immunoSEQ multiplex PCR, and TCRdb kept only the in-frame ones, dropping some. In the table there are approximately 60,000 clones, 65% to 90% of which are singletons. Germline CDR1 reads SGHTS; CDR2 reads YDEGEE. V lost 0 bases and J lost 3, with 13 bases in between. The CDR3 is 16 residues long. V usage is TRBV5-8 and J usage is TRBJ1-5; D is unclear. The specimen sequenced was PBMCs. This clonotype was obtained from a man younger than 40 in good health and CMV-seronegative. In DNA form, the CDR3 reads TGTGCCAGCAGCTTGGGTCCGGCAGGATCCAATCAGCCCCAGCATTTT. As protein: CASSLGPAGSNQPQHF.